Shown below are 17 T cell receptor beta chains from a single sample sequenced in a study of blood T cell repertoires in COVID-19. Profiled with immunoSEQ multiplex PCR; TCRdb holds only in-frame clones, not every one. The table records 250,000 to 300,000 clones, roughly 79% of them present only once. The sequenced sample was peripheral blood. These receptors were taken from a woman aged 55-75 years with active or convalescent COVID-19.

Remarks on this clone: The sample has other DNA sequences that encode this CDR3 too. CDR3 in amino acids: CASSLESVQETQYF. The CDR3 coding sequence is TGCGCCAGCAGCTTGGAGTCAGTACAAGAGACCCAGTACTTC. This chain joins TRBV5-1 and TRBJ2-5; the D is unclear. The CDR3 contains 14 residues. Germline assignment: CDR1 SGHRS and CDR2 YFSETQ. V was trimmed by 0 bases and J by 2 bases, leaving 8 bases between them.

The chain uses TRBV5-1 and TRBJ1-2, with TRBD1 as a possible D gene (5 bases). Looked up from germline, CDR1 is SGHRS and CDR2 is YFSETQ. CDR3 size: 13 residues. Between the trimmed V and J ends, which lost 4 bases and 8 bases, there was a span of 15 bases. In DNA, the CDR3 is TGCGCCAGCAGCCCAGGAGACAGTCTGGGCTACACCTTC. Its protein product is CASSPGDSLGYTF.

This chain uses TRBV5-1 with TRBJ1-3; 7 bases map to TRBD1. The CDR3 totals 14 residues. Germline-derived CDR1 and CDR2 are SGHRS and YFSETQ. Trimming at V came to 5 bases and at J to 0 bases, leaving 2 bases not matched to a gene. The DNA of the CDR3 is TGCGCCAGCAGGACAGGGCACTCTGGAAACACCATATATTTT. This gives the protein CASRTGHSGNTIYF.

CDR3 coding DNA: TGCGCCAGCAGCCAACCGGGACAACAAGAGACCCAGTACTTC. Amino acids: CASSQPGQQETQYF. The genes are TRBV4-3 and TRBJ2-5, with D possibly matching TRBD1 (6 bases). CDR1 and CDR2 from the germline V gene are LGHNA and YSLEER. The CDR3 extends over 14 amino acids. V gave up 2 bases and J gave up 2 bases, with 9 bases separating them.

V is TRBV4-3 and J is TRBJ1-1; no definite D call. The CDR3 totals 13 residues. Germline assignment: CDR1 LGHNA and CDR2 YSLEER. V lost 4 bases, J lost 7 bases, and 13 bases lay in between. CDR3 DNA sequence: TGCGCCAGCAGCCTAGTCATCGGGGTTGAAGCTTTCTTT. Protein: CASSLVIGVEAFF.

The rearrangement joins TRBV10-3 to TRBJ1-4, with D maybe TRBD1 (5 bases). CDR1 and CDR2 (germline): ENHRY, SYGVKD. The CDR3 consists of 13 residues. V lost 3 bases, J lost 6 bases, and 8 bases lay in between. CDR3 DNA sequence: TGTGCCATCAGTGATGGAGGGGATGAAAAACTGTTTTTT. Its translation: CAISDGGDEKLFF.

The chain has TRBV5-1 and TRBJ1-5, with a weak D call TRBD1 (6 bases). The germline V gene has CDR1 SGHRS and CDR2 YFSETQ. The V end was cut by 4 bases, the J end by 8 bases, with 13 bases between. The CDR3 is made up of 13 amino acids. In DNA, the CDR3 is TGCGCCAGCAGCGCGGGCAGGGGAGAGCCCCAGCATTTT. It encodes CASSAGRGEPQHF.

The chain links TRBV11-2 to TRBJ2-1; D perhaps matches TRBD2 (7 bases). The V gene's germline CDR1 is SGHAT and CDR2 FQNNGV. V gave up 5 bases and J gave up 7 bases, with 15 bases separating them. The CDR3 contains 14 residues. The CDR3 region is CASSGRGANNEQFF. CDR3 sequence (DNA): TGTGCCAGCAGCGGGAGGGGGGCCAATAATGAGCAGTTCTTC.

The CDR3 bases are TGCGCCAGCAGCCAGCCCCGGGACAGAGCCTACGAGCAGTACTTC. The encoded protein is CASSQPRDRAYEQYF. The gene calls are TRBV4-1 and TRBJ2-7; 7 nucleotides align to TRBD1. Trimming removed 3 bases from V and 2 bases from J; junction bases left unmatched: 7. The germline V gene has CDR1 MGHRA and CDR2 YSYEKL. This CDR3 has 15 residues.

This clone was recorded at least ten times. The rearrangement links TRBV6-5 to TRBJ1-6, with D unresolved. CDR1 MNHEY and CDR2 SVGAGI come from the germline V gene. Trimming shortened V by 7 bases and J by 10 bases, and 14 bases separated the two germline ends. This CDR3 contains 13 residues. CDR3 coding DNA: TGTGCCAGCACCCCCCGAGGTGGCTCACCCCTCCACTTT. Its protein product is CASTPRGGSPLHF.

The chain recombines TRBV27 with TRBJ2-2; D possibly corresponds to TRBD1 (5 bases). CDR1 and CDR2 from the germline V gene are MNHEY and SMNVEV (reference sequence). This CDR3 is 15 amino acids long. The V end was cut by 8 bases, the J end by 3 bases, with 16 bases between. The CDR3 region is CASSPARGDTGELFF. The CDR3, as DNA: TGTGCCAGCTCGCCTGCAAGGGGTGACACCGGGGAGCTGTTTTTT.

The chain links TRBV19 to TRBJ2-5; D gene ambiguous. Per germline, CDR1 LNHDA and CDR2 SQIVND (reference sequence). Trimming pared 5 bases from V and 5 bases from J, leaving 12 bases between. The CDR3 runs to 13 residues. CDR3 nucleotides: TGTGCCAGTAGTTTATTCCAGCGCGAGACCCAGTACTTC. Its protein is CASSLFQRETQYF.

The table lists this clone with a count of one. The chain is built from TRBV7-9 and TRBJ1-1, with D unresolved. V was cut by 11 bases and J by 1 base, with 11 bases left in between. From germline, CDR1 is SEHNR and CDR2 FQNEAQ (reference sequence). The CDR3 sequence is 12 residues long. For the CDR3, the DNA is TGTGCCGGCCGACAAGGGAACACTGAAGCTTTCTTT. Protein: CAGRQGNTEAFF.

This clone was counted once. CDR3 sequence (DNA): TGTGCCTGCCCCCAGGCCCCCTCTGGAAACACCATATATTTT. It specifies CACPQAPSGNTIYF. The chain combines TRBV7-9 with TRBJ1-3; D remains unclear. This CDR3 region has 14 residues. Looked up from germline, CDR1 is SEHNR and CDR2 is FQNEAQ (reference sequence). The germline V and J ends were trimmed by 11 bases and 0 bases, with 14 bases remaining between them. Filled out from reference TRBV7-9 and TRBJ1-3, the complete variable domain reads DTGVSQNPRHKITKRGQNVTFRCDPISEHNRLYWYRQTLGQGPEFLTYFQNEAQLEKSRLLSDRFSAERPKGSFSTLEIQRTEQGDSAMYLCACPQAPSGNTIYFGEGSWLTVV.

The chain carries TRBV3-1 (or the pseudogene TRBV3-2) and TRBJ2-7; D gene ambiguous. V lost 5 bases to trimming and J lost 7 bases, with 15 bases between them. The CDR3 extends over 13 amino acids. Germline V gene lookup returns CDR1 LGHDT and CDR2 YNNKEL (reference sequence). The CDR3 region is CASSLQPPTEQYF. CDR3 sequence (DNA): TGTGCCAGCAGCTTACAACCCCCGACAGAGCAGTACTTC.

V gene TRBV15 combines with J gene TRBJ1-5; possibly TRBD1 for D (6 bases). V gave up 0 bases and J gave up 5 bases, with 17 bases separating them. Germline CDR1 is LNHNV and CDR2 is YYDKDF (reference sequence). The CDR3 is 17 residues long. DNA of the CDR3: TGTGCCACCAGCAGAGATACCCGACAGGTGGGTTATCAGCCCCAGCATTTT. Protein: CATSRDTRQVGYQPQHF.

A few counts support this clone. The chain uses TRBV4-3 and TRBJ2-3; maybe TRBD2 (6 bases). The CDR3 is made up of 15 amino acids. The germline gives CDR1 LGHNA, CDR2 YSLEER. Trimming cost V 0 bases and J 5 bases, with 12 bases left between them. CDR3 coding DNA: TGCGCCAGCAGCCAAGAGGGGAGGCGGGGAGATACGCAGTATTTT. Its protein product is CASSQEGRRGDTQYF.